The 15 T cell receptor beta chains in this list originate from one sample, sequenced in a study of CD8+ T cells in alopecia areata. The treatment denotes: oral pan-JAK inhibitor, 5-10 mg twice daily. cDNA reverse transcribed from extracted RNA served as the sequencing template. Method: immunoSEQ multiplex PCR; TCRdb's copy keeps in-frame clones and lacks some. The sample includes 150,000 to 200,000 clones, approximately 57% seen only once; the top ten take approximately 1%. The source material was CD4+ T cells sorted from blood, sampled at week 24, from a patient treated with tofacitinib. The receptor source for this set is a human donor with alopecia areata.

The genes are TRBV29-1 and TRBJ1-2; tentatively, D is TRBD1 (5 bases). The CDR3 runs 13 residues. V lost 5 bases and J lost 6, with 16 bases in between. Germline V gene sequence: CDR1 SQVTM, CDR2 ANQGSEA. CDR3 region: CSVRGAGGNGYTF. CDR3 bases: TGCAGCGTTCGAGGGGCGGGGGGTAATGGCTACACCTTC.

This rearrangement joins TRBV29-1 to TRBJ1-1; no clear D gene. With 6 bases removed from V and 2 bases from J, the gap between germline ends came to 7 bases. CDR1 and CDR2 (germline): SQVTM, ANQGSEA. This CDR3 has 11 residues. This chain's CDR3 is CSVSVNTEAFF. The CDR3, as DNA: TGCAGCGTCTCGGTTAACACTGAAGCTTTCTTT.

The rearrangement uses TRBV4-3 and TRBJ1-6; D is perhaps TRBD1 (5 bases). From germline, CDR1 is LGHNA and CDR2 YSLEER. This CDR3 is 13 amino acids long. Trimming pared 1 base from V and 7 bases from J, leaving 5 bases between. CDR3 residues: CASSQGGNSPLHF. The CDR3 coding sequence is TGCGCCAGCAGCCAAGGGGGGAATTCACCCCTCCACTTT.

This clone was counted many times. The J gene is TRBJ1-2, the V gene TRBV7-2; a weak D match, TRBD1 (5 bases). Between the trimmed V and J ends, which lost 1 base and 0 bases, there was a span of 12 bases. CDR1 is SGHTA, CDR2 FQGNSA, per germline. The CDR3 has 16 amino acids. The CDR3 nucleotides read TGTGCCAGCAGCTTAGGAGTGGGGGGAGCTAACTATGGCTACACCTTC. It translates to CASSLGVGGANYGYTF.

V usage is TRBV20-1 and J usage is TRBJ1-1; no definite D call. Trimming removed 6 bases from V and 3 bases from J, with 8 bases in between. CDR1 is DFQATT, CDR2 SNEGSKA, per germline (reference sequence). The CDR3 consists of 11 residues. This CDR3 is CSATDHTEAFF. As DNA, the CDR3 is TGCAGTGCGACCGATCACACTGAAGCTTTCTTT.

V and J are TRBV7-9 and TRBJ2-2, with D uncertain. Germline loops: CDR1 SEHNR, CDR2 FQNEAQ (reference sequence). The V end lost 0 bases, the J end lost 1 base, and 6 bases lay between the germline ends. The CDR3 is 15 residues long. CDR3 nucleotides: TGTGCCAGCAGCTTAGCGGTTCTGAACACCGGGGAGCTGTTTTTT. This translates into CASSLAVLNTGELFF.

Many counts were recorded for this clone. V gene TRBV28 combines with J gene TRBJ1-5; D not certain. CDR3 length equals 15 residues. V was pared by 6 bases and J by 0 bases, with 12 bases between. CDR1 and CDR2 from the germline V gene are MDHEN and SYDVKM. CDR3 loop: CASRSDGNSNQPQHF. In nucleotides, the CDR3 is TGTGCCAGCAGATCCGACGGGAATAGCAATCAGCCCCAGCATTTT. Filled out from reference TRBV28 and TRBJ1-5, the complete variable domain reads DVKVTQSSRYLVKRTGEKVFLECVQDMDHENMFWYRQDPGLGLRLIYFSYDVKMKEKGDIPEGYSVSREKKERFSLILESASTNQTSMYLCASRSDGNSNQPQHFGDGTRLSIL.

This clone was found a few times. V gene TRBV29-1 combines with J gene TRBJ2-4, with TRBD2 matching 7 bases. The CDR3 has 14 residues. J lost 2 bases, V lost 3 bases, and 4 bases had no gene match. Germline assignment: CDR1 SQVTM and CDR2 ANQGSEA. CDR3 sequence: CSVDERGTKNIQYF. CDR3 nucleotides: TGCAGCGTTGACGAGCGGGGAACCAAAAACATTCAGTACTTC.

This chain joins TRBV7-2 and TRBJ1-6; 9 positions agree with TRBD1. Losses at the gene ends were 4 bases for V and 9 bases for J; bases not matched to a gene: 7. The CDR3 consists of 15 residues. CDR1 and CDR2 (germline): SGHTA, FQGNSA. The CDR3 bases are TGTGCCAGCAGCTCGTCGGGACAGGGTAGTTCACCCCTCCACTTT. Translated: CASSSSGQGSSPLHF.

The chain is built from TRBV7-2 and TRBJ1-5; D remains unclear. The CDR3 consists of 15 residues. Trimming cost V 5 bases and J 7 bases, with 18 bases left between them. CDR1 and CDR2 (germline): SGHTA, FQGNSA. CDR3: CASSISVGPQQPQHF. CDR3 bases: TGTGCCAGCAGCATCTCGGTAGGGCCTCAGCAGCCCCAGCATTTT.

The CDR3 nucleotides are TGTGCCATCAGTGTAACAGAGATTTACACCTTC. Its protein product is CAISVTEIYTF. The rearrangement links TRBV10-3 to TRBJ1-2; D call uncertain. CDR3 length: 11 residues. V lost 4 bases and J 11 bases, leaving 11 bases between the germline ends. The germline gives CDR1 ENHRY, CDR2 SYGVKD.

The chain links TRBV30 to TRBJ1-2, with D perhaps TRBD1 (6 bases). Germline lookup yields CDR1 GTSNPN and CDR2 SVGIG (reference sequence). The CDR3 is made up of 14 amino acids. Trimming pared 4 bases from V and 7 bases from J, leaving 19 bases between. CDR3 nucleotides: TGTGCCTGGAAACTACACACAGGGATTGGTGGCTACACCTTC. It codes for CAWKLHTGIGGYTF.

The V call is TRBV7-3, the J call TRBJ2-5, with 7 bases fitting TRBD1. CDR1 and CDR2 (germline): SGHTA, FQGTGA. With 5 bases clipped from V and 3 bases from J, the junction kept 3 bases outside the gene matches. This CDR3 has 13 amino acids. For the CDR3, the DNA is TGTGCCAGCAGCAGGGGGCGCGAAGAGACCCAGTACTTC. It encodes CASSRGREETQYF.

The J gene is TRBJ1-1, the V gene TRBV30; 7 nucleotides match TRBD1. Germline CDR1 and CDR2: GTSNPN and SVGIG (reference sequence). Trimming at V came to 2 bases and at J to 3 bases, leaving 3 bases not matched to a gene. This CDR3 has 13 amino acids. The CDR3 region is CAWSHGQDTEAFF. The CDR3 DNA sequence: TGTGCCTGGAGTCACGGACAGGACACTGAAGCTTTCTTT. Full variable domain (remainder filled in from reference TRBV30 and TRBJ1-1): SQTIHQWPATLVQPVGSPLSLECTVEGTSNPNLYWYRQAAGRGLQLLFYSVGIGQISSEVPQNLSASRPQDRQFILSSKKLLLSDSGFYLCAWSHGQDTEAFFGQGTRLTVV.

This clone was counted only a few times. The gene calls are TRBV27 and TRBJ1-6, with D uncertain. Trimming left V 4 bases short and J 9 bases short, with 10 bases between. Germline lookup yields CDR1 MNHEY and CDR2 SMNVEV (reference sequence). This CDR3 is 13 amino acids long. CDR3 in DNA: TGTGCCAGCAGTTACAGAGGTAGTTCACCCCTCCACTTT. Residues: CASSYRGSSPLHF.